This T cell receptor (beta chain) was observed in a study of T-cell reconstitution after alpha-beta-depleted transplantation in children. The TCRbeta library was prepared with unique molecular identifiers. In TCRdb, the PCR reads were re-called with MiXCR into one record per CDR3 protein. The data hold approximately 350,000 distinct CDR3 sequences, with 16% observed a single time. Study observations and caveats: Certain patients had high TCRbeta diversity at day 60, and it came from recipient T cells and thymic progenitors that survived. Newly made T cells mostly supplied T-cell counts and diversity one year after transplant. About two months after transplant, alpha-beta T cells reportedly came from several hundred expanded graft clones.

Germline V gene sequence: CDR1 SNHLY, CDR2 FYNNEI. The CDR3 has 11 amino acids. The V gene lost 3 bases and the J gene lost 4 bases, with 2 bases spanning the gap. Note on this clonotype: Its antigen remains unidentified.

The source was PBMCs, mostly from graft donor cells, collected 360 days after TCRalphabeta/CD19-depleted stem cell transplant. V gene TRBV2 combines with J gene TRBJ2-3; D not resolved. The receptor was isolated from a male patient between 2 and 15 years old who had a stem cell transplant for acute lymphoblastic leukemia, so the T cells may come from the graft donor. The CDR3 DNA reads TGTGCCAGCAGTGAGTCAGATACGCAGTATTTT. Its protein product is CASSESDTQYF.